These 22 T cell receptor beta chains were sequenced from one sample in a study of beta chain features in type 1 diabetes. Sequencing targeted expressed TCRB transcripts, as all isolated RNA had been reverse transcribed. Here immunoSEQ multiplex PCR was the method, and the copy in TCRdb shows in-frame clones only, minus some. The sample records roughly 42,000 clones, approximately 51% being singletons. The sequenced sample consisted of stem cell memory CD4+ T cells from blood. The receptors originated from a woman aged 25 to 39 in good health.

This chain joins TRBV7-8 and TRBJ1-1; maybe TRBD1 (5 bases). The CDR3 length is 13 residues. Trimming took off 5 bases at V and 2 bases at J, with 9 bases between the two ends. Germline V gene sequence: CDR1 SGHVS, CDR2 FQNEAQ. CDR3 residues: CASSGDRNTEAFF. CDR3 coding DNA: TGTGCCAGCAGCGGAGACAGAAACACTGAAGCTTTCTTT.

The rearrangement uses TRBV7-8 and TRBJ2-5, with 7 bases identical to TRBD2. This CDR3 contains 16 residues. Germline CDR1 and CDR2: SGHVS and FQNEAQ. The ends lost 5 bases at V and 4 bases at J; junction bases unmatched: 13. In DNA form, the CDR3 reads TGTGCCAGCAGCCCAGGCGGGGGTCGTCAGTCAGAGACCCAGTACTTC. It is translated as CASSPGGGRQSETQYF. Full variable domain (missing parts from reference TRBV7-8 and TRBJ2-5): GAGVSQSPRYKVAKRGQDVALRCDPISGHVSLFWYQQALGQGPEFLTYFQNEAQLDKSGLPSDRFFAERPEGSVSTLKIQRTQQEDSAVYLCASSPGGGRQSETQYFGPGTRLLVL.

The CDR3 loop reads CASSHGTGGTSGANVLTF. The CDR3 bases are TGTGCCAGCTCACACGGGACAGGGGGTACCTCTGGGGCCAACGTCCTGACTTTC. The chain links TRBV18 to TRBJ2-6, with 11 bases identical to TRBD1. CDR3 size: 18 residues. Germline V lookup: CDR1 KGHSH, CDR2 LQKENI. The ends lost 4 bases at V and 0 bases at J; junction bases unmatched: 5.

In regard to this clone: At one of its ends the junction is not consistent with the germline gene, which may arise from a read error. V and J are TRBV7-7 and TRBJ2-1; 15 bases match TRBD2. The CDR3 loop spans 18 amino acids. The germline V gene encodes CDR1 SSHAT and CDR2 FNYEAQ (reference sequence). CDR3 coding DNA: TGTGCTAGCAGCCCAGGACTAGCGGGAGGGATTATTTACAATGAGCAGTTCTTC. It codes for CASSPGLAGGIIYNEQFF.

This chain uses TRBV5-6 with TRBJ2-1, with 9 bases matching TRBD1. CDR3 length: 17 amino acids. Germline CDR1 is SGHDT and CDR2 is YYEEEE. V was clipped by 0 bases and J by 4 bases; unmatched bases: 8. As DNA, the CDR3 is TGTGCCAGCAGCTTGGGAATAGGACAGGGGATGTACAATGAGCAGTTCTTC. As protein: CASSLGIGQGMYNEQFF. The full variable domain, in which reference TRBV5-6 and TRBJ2-1 provide the parts outside the CDR3, is DAGVTQSPTHLIKTRGQQVTLRCSPKSGHDTVSWYQQALGQGPQFIFQYYEEEERQRGNFPDRFSGHQFPNYSSELNVNALLLGDSALYLCASSLGIGQGMYNEQFFGPGTRLTVL.

The table lists this clone with a count of one. The chain employs TRBV5-1 and TRBJ2-7; D might be TRBD2 (5 bases). This CDR3 is 15 amino acids long. The germline gives CDR1 SGHRS, CDR2 YFSETQ. V dropped 3 bases and J dropped 5 bases, with 18 bases sitting between them. The DNA of the CDR3 is TGCGCCAGCAGCTCCGGACCGGAGGAAAAGGACGAGCAGTACTTC. Translated: CASSSGPEEKDEQYF.

CDR3 DNA: TGTGCCAGCAGCACCGGCGCGGGACAGGGGATTAGCTATGGCTACACCTTC. Translating it yields CASSTGAGQGISYGYTF. V usage is TRBV7-2 and J usage is TRBJ1-2, with 10 bases identical to TRBD1. Germline lookup yields CDR1 SGHTA and CDR2 FQGNSA. The CDR3 consists of 17 residues. V trimming: 5 bases; J trimming: 4 bases; junction bases outside the gene matches: 13.

This clone was observed a few times. The chain employs TRBV23-1 and TRBJ2-7; 7 positions match TRBD1. TRBV23-1 is treated as an ORF (open reading frame) with a function not yet certain. V lost 9 bases and J lost 3; bases outside the gene matches: 11. The CDR3 extends over 14 amino acids. CDR3 sequence (DNA): TGCGCCAGTTCTAGGGGGCAGATACGCTACGAGCAGTACTTC. It encodes CASSRGQIRYEQYF.

This chain links TRBV11-2 with TRBJ2-3; D unresolved. This CDR3 has 14 residues. Germline V gives CDR1 SGHAT, CDR2 FQNNGV. V was cut by 4 bases and J by 2 bases, with 10 bases left in between. The CDR3 here is CASSYGLFTDTQYF. CDR3 DNA: TGTGCCAGCAGCTATGGGCTTTTCACAGATACGCAGTATTTT.

The chain is built from TRBV14 and TRBJ2-3, with D possibly matching TRBD1 (6 bases). Germline V gene lookup returns CDR1 SGHDN and CDR2 FVKESK. The CDR3 runs to 15 residues. Trimming took 1 base from V and 2 from J, leaving 10 bases between them. CDR3 sequence (DNA): TGTGCCAGCAGCCAAGTGGACAGATTCACAGATACGCAGTATTTT. It translates to CASSQVDRFTDTQYF.

The V call is TRBV7-9, the J call TRBJ2-5, with D possibly matching TRBD1 (6 bases). CDR1 and CDR2 from the germline V gene are SEHNR and FQNEAQ (reference sequence). The CDR3 covers 14 residues. Between the trimmed V and J ends, which lost 4 bases and 2 bases, there was a span of 11 bases. Here the CDR3 reads CASSSRTVQETQYF. Here the CDR3 DNA reads TGTGCCAGCAGCTCGAGGACAGTACAAGAGACCCAGTACTTC. The full variable domain, its missing parts supplied by reference TRBV7-9 and TRBJ2-5, is DTGVSQNPRHKITKRGQNVTFRCDPISEHNRLYWYRQTLGQGPEFLTYFQNEAQLEKSRLLSDRFSAERPKGSFSTLEIQRTEQGDSAMYLCASSSRTVQETQYFGPGTRLLVL.

Only a few counts were recorded for this clone. The chain combines TRBV7-9 with TRBJ2-3, with 11 positions matching TRBD2. The CDR3 length is 15 residues. CDR1 is SEHNR, CDR2 FQNEAQ, per germline (reference sequence). With 3 bases clipped from V and 2 bases from J, the junction kept 1 base outside the gene matches. The CDR3 spells CASSLTSGNTDTQYF. Here the CDR3 DNA reads TGTGCCAGCAGCTTGACTAGCGGGAACACAGATACGCAGTATTTT. Drawing the rest from reference TRBV7-9 and TRBJ2-3, the complete variable domain is DTGVSQNPRHKITKRGQNVTFRCDPISEHNRLYWYRQTLGQGPEFLTYFQNEAQLEKSRLLSDRFSAERPKGSFSTLEIQRTEQGDSAMYLCASSLTSGNTDTQYFGPGTRLTVL.

The chain carries TRBV6-5 and TRBJ2-5, with D tentatively TRBD1 (6 bases). Trimming pared 4 bases from V and 2 bases from J, leaving 17 bases between. The CDR3 spans 16 residues. The germline V gene encodes CDR1 MNHEY and CDR2 SVGAGI. The chain's CDR3 is CASSSVTTGRQETQYF. CDR3 sequence (DNA): TGTGCCAGCAGTTCCGTCACGACAGGCCGGCAAGAGACCCAGTACTTC.

The V and J genes are TRBV7-2 and TRBJ2-7; 8 bases match TRBD1. V was clipped by 6 bases and J by 3 bases; unmatched bases: 7. Germline loops: CDR1 SGHTA, CDR2 FQGNSA. CDR3 length: 14 amino acids. The CDR3 loop is CASRKTGDNYEQYF. In DNA form, the CDR3 reads TGTGCCAGCAGGAAGACAGGGGACAACTACGAGCAGTACTTC.

The chain employs TRBV30 and TRBJ2-2, with D tentatively TRBD2 (7 bases). This CDR3 contains 14 residues. The germline V gene encodes CDR1 GTSNPN and CDR2 SVGIG (reference sequence). Trimming removed 0 bases at V and 6 bases at J, with 11 bases between. CDR3 in amino acids: CAWSVGGAAGELFF. The CDR3 nucleotides read TGTGCCTGGAGTGTAGGGGGGGCTGCCGGGGAGCTGTTTTTT.

The J gene is TRBJ1-1, the V gene TRBV18, with TRBD1 as a possible D gene (5 bases). The germline CDR1 and CDR2 sequences are KGHSH and LQKENI. V shed 4 bases and J shed 3 bases, with 12 bases lying between them. The CDR3 length is 14 residues. The CDR3 coding sequence is TGTGCCAGCTCACGGGGGGTGTCGGACACTGAAGCTTTCTTT. The encoded protein is CASSRGVSDTEAFF. Drawing the rest from reference TRBV18 and TRBJ1-1, the complete variable domain is NAGVMQNPRHLVRRRGQEARLRCSPMKGHSHVYWYRQLPEEGLKFMVYLQKENIIDESGMPKERFSAEFPKEGPSILRIQQVVRGDSAAYFCASSRGVSDTEAFFGQGTRLTVV.

The chain has TRBV28 and TRBJ2-7; D perhaps matches TRBD1 (5 bases). The CDR3 is made up of 15 amino acids. CDR1 and CDR2 from the germline V gene are MDHEN and SYDVKM. V lost 5 bases to trimming and J lost 5 bases, with 19 bases between them. CDR3 nucleotides: TGTGCCAGCAGTCAGCAATTTCGACAGTTCAACGAGCAGTACTTC. It specifies CASSQQFRQFNEQYF.

In DNA form, the CDR3 reads TGTGCCAGCGGCCACACAGATACGCAGTATTTT. It codes for CASGHTDTQYF. The chain couples TRBV7-2 to TRBJ2-3; D gene unclear. With 8 bases removed from V and 2 bases from J, the gap between germline ends came to 5 bases. Germline V CDR1 and CDR2: SGHTA, FQGNSA. This CDR3 contains 11 residues.

This clone came up a few times. V and J are TRBV7-2 and TRBJ2-7; a weak D match, TRBD1 (6 bases). V was trimmed by 5 bases and J by 1 base, leaving 15 bases between them. CDR1 is SGHTA, CDR2 FQGNSA, per germline. This CDR3 has 15 residues. The CDR3 DNA sequence: TGTGCCAGCAGCCCGAACGGACAGCTTTCCTACGAGCAGTACTTC. Its translation is CASSPNGQLSYEQYF.

This clone was picked up one time. This chain links TRBV19 with TRBJ1-2, with 9 bases that match TRBD1. The length of the CDR3 is 15 residues. Germline CDR1 is LNHDA and CDR2 is SQIVND (reference sequence). Trimming at V came to 5 bases and at J to 2 bases, leaving 6 bases not matched to a gene. This CDR3 is CASSERQGGNYGYTF. Written as DNA, the CDR3 is TGTGCCAGTAGTGAACGACAGGGGGGGAACTATGGCTACACCTTC. Looking up the rest from reference TRBV19 and TRBJ1-2 gives the full variable domain: DGGITQSPKYLFRKEGQNVTLSCEQNLNHDAMYWYRQDPGQGLRLIYYSQIVNDFQKGDIAEGYSVSREKKESFPLTVTSAQKNPTAFYLCASSERQGGNYGYTFGSGTRLTVV.

CDR3 coding DNA: TGTGCCAGCAGCGTAGGGGGTAGCGGGAGGGCCTTAGAGACCCAGTACTTC. This sequence encodes CASSVGGSGRALETQYF. The rearrangement uses TRBV9 and TRBJ2-5; 11 nucleotides agree with TRBD2. Losses at the gene ends were 0 bases for V and 4 bases for J; bases not matched to a gene: 8. CDR1 is SGDLS and CDR2 is YYNGEE in the germline V gene. This CDR3 contains 17 residues.

This clone was seen a few times. The CDR3 bases are TGTGCCATCAGTGAGTCGTTGCGGGGCAAAAACATTCAGTACTTC. It translates to CAISESLRGKNIQYF. The chain couples TRBV10-3 to TRBJ2-4, with D possibly TRBD2 on 6 matching bases. The germline V and J ends were trimmed by 0 bases and 3 bases, with 9 bases remaining between them. CDR1 and CDR2 (germline): ENHRY, SYGVKD. The CDR3 spans 15 residues.